Listed here are 9 T cell receptor beta chains from one sample, sequenced in a study of CD8+ T cells in alopecia areata. The authors extracted RNA and reverse transcribed it into cDNA as the sequencing template. Some clones are missing from TCRdb's copy, which holds only in-frame ones; the method was immunoSEQ multiplex PCR. This sample yields about 180,000 clones, of which 50% to 70% are seen a single time; about 14% belongs to the top ten. Sequenced material: CD4+ T cells sorted from blood, taken at week 0. The receptors here all came from a human donor with alopecia areata.

The V call is TRBV27, the J call TRBJ1-2; D is possibly TRBD1 (6 bases). The germline gives CDR1 MNHEY, CDR2 SMNVEV (reference sequence). The CDR3 has 11 amino acids. The V gene lost 8 bases and the J gene lost 5 bases, with 9 bases spanning the gap. CDR3 nucleotide sequence: TGTGCCAGCCGCCAGGGGTATGGCTACACCTTC. Encoded protein: CASRQGYGYTF.

V and J are TRBV30 and TRBJ2-1, with D tentatively TRBD2 (6 bases). This CDR3 has 14 amino acids. CDR1 and CDR2 (germline): GTSNPN, SVGIG (reference sequence). CDR3 coding DNA: TGTGCTCGGAGGGACGCGAGCTCCTACAATGAGCAGTTCTTC. Encoded protein: CARRDASSYNEQFF.

This clone was seen just once. The V and J genes are TRBV29-1 and TRBJ2-5, with 8 bases lining up with TRBD2. V dropped 3 bases and J dropped 4; count of bases not matched to a gene: 1. Germline V gives CDR1 SQVTM, CDR2 ANQGSEA. There are 12 residues in the CDR3. CDR3 protein: CSVDAGGETQYF. CDR3 DNA sequence: TGCAGCGTTGACGCGGGGGGAGAGACCCAGTACTTC.

This clone has a handful of counts. The chain is built from TRBV7-9 and TRBJ1-2; tentative D call: TRBD1 (5 bases). CDR3 length: 15 residues. Trimming removed 5 bases at V and 2 bases at J, with 15 bases between. Germline loops: CDR1 SEHNR, CDR2 FQNEAQ (reference sequence). DNA for the CDR3: TGTGCCAGCAGCCCCTCTGGCAGGGTGAACTATGGCTACACCTTC. It codes for CASSPSGRVNYGYTF.

This chain joins TRBV4-1 and TRBJ2-1, with D unclear. The V gene's germline CDR1 is MGHRA and CDR2 YSYEKL. This CDR3 region has 12 residues. V lost 1 base to trimming and J lost 7 bases, with 5 bases between them. The CDR3 coding sequence is TGCGCCAGCAGCCAAGTAGGGAATGAGCAGTTCTTC. Translation gives CASSQVGNEQFF.

The chain joins TRBV30 to TRBJ1-6; D uncertain. Deletions cut 0 bases from V and 12 bases from J, with 9 bases between. The CDR3 loop spans 12 amino acids. Germline V gene sequence: CDR1 GTSNPN, CDR2 SVGIG (reference sequence). The chain's CDR3 is CAWSVQIEPLHF. Written as DNA, the CDR3 is TGTGCCTGGAGTGTACAAATAGAACCCCTCCACTTT.

The chain has TRBV7-2 and TRBJ2-5; D possibly uses TRBD1 or TRBD2 (5 bases each). The CDR3 is 12 residues long. V dropped 9 bases and J dropped 5 bases, with 13 bases sitting between them. CDR1 and CDR2 (germline): SGHTA, FQGNSA. The CDR3 region is CASSPGSETQYF. DNA for the CDR3: TGTGCCAGTTCCCCAGGGAGCGAGACCCAGTACTTC.

V gene TRBV30 combines with J gene TRBJ1-2; TRBD1 aligns across 8 bases. Germline CDR1 is GTSNPN and CDR2 is SVGIG (reference sequence). The CDR3 loop spans 11 amino acids. This chain's CDR3 is CAGTGGYGYTF. In nucleotides, the CDR3 is TGTGCGGGGACAGGAGGATATGGCTACACCTTC.

The chain is built from TRBV7-2 and TRBJ1-1; D possibly corresponds to TRBD1 (6 bases). Trimming took off 4 bases at V and 2 bases at J, with 11 bases between the two ends. The CDR3 totals 14 residues. CDR1 and CDR2 (germline): SGHTA, FQGNSA. This CDR3 is CASSSNRVNTEAFF. In DNA form, the CDR3 reads TGTGCCAGCAGCTCTAACAGGGTCAACACTGAAGCTTTCTTT.